This T cell receptor (beta chain) was profiled in a study of identical twins. From germline, CDR1 is SQVTM and CDR2 ANQGSEA. This CDR3 comprises 12 residues. The junction had 4 bases not matched to a gene; V was cut back by 7 bases and J by 4 bases. The sample holds many counts of this clonotype. TCRdb re-derived calls from the 5' RACE reads in MiXCR, one entry per CDR3 protein. Of fewer than 500,000 distinct CDR3 sequences listed, approximately 25% were seen once; the top ten hold 2.9%. This same sample was also part of a study on T cells expressing NK-cell markers. That work states: For four donors, these clonotypes were likewise the leading ones in the CD3+CD56-NKG2C+ fraction. HCMV specificity of the expanded NKG2C+ T cell clones was not established.

The clonotype was recovered from a woman between 18 and 30 years old in good health. This chain links TRBV29-1 with TRBJ2-5; 9 bases agree with TRBD1. Sequencing was performed on CD4+ T cells sorted from blood. The DNA for the CDR3 is TGCAGCGCCCTGGACAGGGGAGAGACCCAGTACTTC. Protein product: CSALDRGETQYF.